The T cell receptor beta chain described here comes from a study of blood T cells in healthy people across ages (dated by TCRdb to between 2014 and 2016). In terms of the full investigation: In model experiments, template switching captured roughly one uniquely barcoded TCR beta cDNA molecule for every two T cells. The study measured age-related changes in TCR beta repertoire diversity using deep sequencing normalized with unique cDNA molecular identifiers. Donors were grouped into four age groups: young (average 16 years), middle-aged (39), aged (about 60) and long-lived (just over 80). Using the same blood draw, the study looked at two additional independent replicas of 1 million unique cDNA reads for two donors, one aged 18 to 30 and the other aged 80 or older. Study-level results and caveats: Because the CMV infection status of the donors was unknown, age-related changes in expanded clonotypes may potentially have been confounded. Conclusive comparison of naive and antigen-experienced compartments was prevented by the profiling of bulk unsorted PBMCs. As age increased, observed TCR beta diversity per million T cells dropped in a roughly linear way, and a significant reduction was already evident by age 40. The long-lived group showed more naive CD4+ T cells, fewer expanded clones and increased TCR diversity than the aged group, suggesting age selection. Observed TCR beta diversity correlated strongly with the percentage of naive T cells measured by flow cytometry. Estimates of total diversity based on one million sequenced T cells were considered lower bounds and underestimates.

The donors were 40 or so Caucasian individuals from Russia, aged 6 to 90 years, who were systemically healthy. Each donor gave about 9.2 milliliters of peripheral blood, drawn into EDTA-treated Vacutainer tubes. Ficoll-Paque density-gradient centrifugation was used to isolate PBMCs, with at least 7 million per sample. Trizol reagent was used to extract total RNA from the PBMCs, yielding at least 6 micrograms per sample. Naive CD45RAhigh/CD27high T cell percentages were measured by flow cytometry on a PBMC aliquot from every donor. Trimming leaves V shorter by 3 bases and J shorter by 1 base, with the junction holding 6 bases beyond the gene matches. From the germline V gene, CDR1 is ENHRY and CDR2 is SYGVKD. Spanning cysteine to phenylalanine, the CDR3 consists of 17 amino acids. Of all the DNA, just the CDR3 is kept, 51 bases in frame from base 1. Points on this clonotype: The antigen this receptor binds is unknown. Base-call qualities are not available, and no considerably larger clone is one nucleotide away.

The method behind the library was 5' RACE. This sample was sequenced with an Illumina HiSeq 2500. A second PCR of 7 to 11 cycles was performed with a sample-barcoded 5' primer and a J-beta primer mix. A template-switch 5' adaptor carrying 12 random nucleotides introduced a unique molecular identifier onto each TCR beta cDNA molecule. Each sample yielded at least 2.5 million CDR3-containing paired-end reads. First-strand cDNA synthesis was performed from all RNA using the Mint cDNA synthesis kit, with priming by a TRBC-specific oligonucleotide. After uracil-DNA glycosylase treatment, a first 18-cycle PCR used universal primers M1SS and BC2_uni_R on all cDNA. The study's own analysis went as follows. For normalization, 1 million high-quality reads were randomly selected from each sample, with every read carrying a distinct molecular identifier. Reads with shared molecular identifiers were discarded instead of being binned into consensus sequences. MiTCR, with a Q25 quality threshold and the strictest error-elimination algorithm, was used for CDR3 identification, clonotype clustering and error correction. A nonparametric unseen species model using Euler transformation provided a lower-bound estimate of total TCR beta diversity. The public reads were run again by TCRdb, first through fastp at Q25 and then through MiXCR, and only productive beta chains were kept. One record per CDR3 amino acid sequence lists the most common genes and DNA. The V and J calls come from TCRdb's annotation, not from the publication. The sample includes roughly 1,100,000 distinct CDR3 sequences, with approximately 25% observed a single time. Of the sample, approximately 0.71% falls within the top ten clones.

The data were also submitted as part of a second study, on T cells of mothers and their children. The second study reports: Nine systemically healthy Caucasian individuals served as donors, namely three mothers together with their six children. cDNA synthesis used all of the extracted RNA, with roughly 1.5 ug of RNA in each 15 ul reaction. In the second PCR, the M1S primer added sample barcodes and 2-4 random nucleotides. Over 8 million TCR beta CDR3 reads were obtained for each mother, and some 3 million reads were obtained for each child. TCR recombination output is similarly shaped by thymic selection in related and unrelated pairs, with a minor effect exerted by inherited differences. Normalized repertoire overlap was always slightly but never significantly higher in related than unrelated mother-child pairs. No persistent microchimeric T cell clones were found, with a detection sensitivity of approximately 110 clones per million clonotypes. In the study, deep NGS was used to compare the TCR beta repertoires of mothers and children, and features distinguishing related mother-child pairs from unrelated individuals were sought. Mothers averaged about 40 +/- 4 years of age and children averaged around 10 +/- 4 years. After adapter ligation with NEBNext reagents, the libraries were sequenced on Illumina HiSeq 2000 with 100+100 nt paired-end reads. To prevent cross-contamination, the mother and child libraries were prepared one month apart and sequenced in separate runs. Between 500,000 and 2,000,000 distinct TCR beta clonotypes were identified per donor. Naive TCR beta clonotypes were estimated from low-frequency clonotypes matched to each donor's FACS-determined naive share, without sorting.

The sequence was obtained from a girl aged 2-10 years in good health. Recombination connected TRBV10-3 to TRBJ2-5, with 12 bases in between that match TRBD2. Sequencing was carried out using blood. The DNA sequence reads TGTGCCATCAGTGACAGGACTAGCGGGGCTCTCCAAGAGACCCAGTACTTC. This encodes CAISDRTSGALQETQYF.